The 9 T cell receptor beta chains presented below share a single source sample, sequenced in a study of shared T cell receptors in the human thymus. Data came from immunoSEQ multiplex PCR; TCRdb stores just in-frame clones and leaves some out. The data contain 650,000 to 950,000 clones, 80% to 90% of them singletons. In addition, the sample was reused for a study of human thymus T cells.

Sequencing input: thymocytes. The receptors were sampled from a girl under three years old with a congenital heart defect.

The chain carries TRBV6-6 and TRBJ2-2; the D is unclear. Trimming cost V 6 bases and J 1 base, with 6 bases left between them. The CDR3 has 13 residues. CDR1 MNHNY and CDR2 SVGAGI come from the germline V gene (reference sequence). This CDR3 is CASRSGNTGELFF. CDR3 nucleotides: TGTGCCAGCAGGTCGGGGAACACCGGGGAGCTGTTTTTT.

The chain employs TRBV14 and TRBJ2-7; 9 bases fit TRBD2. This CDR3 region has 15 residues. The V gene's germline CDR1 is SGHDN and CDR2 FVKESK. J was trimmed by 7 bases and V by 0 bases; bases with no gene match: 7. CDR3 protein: CASSQDLAGRGEQYF. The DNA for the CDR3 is TGTGCCAGCAGCCAAGATCTAGCGGGGCGCGGGGAGCAGTACTTC.

CDR3: CASRGGTYEQYF. The CDR3 DNA sequence: TGTGCCAGCAGGGGGGGGACCTACGAGCAGTACTTC. V gene TRBV27 combines with J gene TRBJ2-7; the match to TRBD2 covers 7 bases. CDR1 MNHEY and CDR2 SMNVEV come from the germline V gene (reference sequence). V shed 6 bases and J 2 bases; nucleotides not matched to a gene: 1. This CDR3 region has 12 residues.

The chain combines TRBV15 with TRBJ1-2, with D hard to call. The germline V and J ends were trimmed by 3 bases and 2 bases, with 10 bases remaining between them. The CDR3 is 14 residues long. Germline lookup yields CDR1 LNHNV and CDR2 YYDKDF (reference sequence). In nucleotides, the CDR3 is TGTGCCACCAGCAGTATTCAGGAAAACTATGGCTACACCTTC. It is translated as CATSSIQENYGYTF.

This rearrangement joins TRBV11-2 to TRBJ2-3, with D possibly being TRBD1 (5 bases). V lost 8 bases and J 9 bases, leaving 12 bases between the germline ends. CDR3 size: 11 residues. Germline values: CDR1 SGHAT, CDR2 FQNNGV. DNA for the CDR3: TGTGCCAGCGGACACCTTCAGACGCAGTATTTT. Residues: CASGHLQTQYF.

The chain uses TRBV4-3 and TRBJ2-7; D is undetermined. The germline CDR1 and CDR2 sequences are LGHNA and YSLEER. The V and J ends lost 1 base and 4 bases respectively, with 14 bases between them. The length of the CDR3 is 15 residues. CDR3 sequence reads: CASSQGPPGQYEQYF. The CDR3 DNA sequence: TGCGCCAGCAGCCAAGGGCCTCCGGGTCAATACGAGCAGTACTTC.

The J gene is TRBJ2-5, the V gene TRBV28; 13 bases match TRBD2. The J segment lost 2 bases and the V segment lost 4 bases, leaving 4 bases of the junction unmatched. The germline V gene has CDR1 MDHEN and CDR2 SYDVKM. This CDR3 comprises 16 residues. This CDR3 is CASSYRLAGGQETQYF. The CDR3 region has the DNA TGTGCCAGCAGTTACCGACTAGCGGGGGGACAAGAGACCCAGTACTTC. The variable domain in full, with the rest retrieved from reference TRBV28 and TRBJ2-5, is DVKVTQSSRYLVKRTGEKVFLECVQDMDHENMFWYRQDPGLGLRLIYFSYDVKMKEKGDIPEGYSVSREKKERFSLILESASTNQTSMYLCASSYRLAGGQETQYFGPGTRLLVL.

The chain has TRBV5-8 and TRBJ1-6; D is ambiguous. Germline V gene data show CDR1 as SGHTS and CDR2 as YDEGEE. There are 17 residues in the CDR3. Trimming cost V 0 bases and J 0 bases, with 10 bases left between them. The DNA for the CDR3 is TGTGCCAGCAGCTTGGGTCCAGGCCGCTCCTATAATTCACCCCTCCACTTT. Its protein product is CASSLGPGRSYNSPLHF.

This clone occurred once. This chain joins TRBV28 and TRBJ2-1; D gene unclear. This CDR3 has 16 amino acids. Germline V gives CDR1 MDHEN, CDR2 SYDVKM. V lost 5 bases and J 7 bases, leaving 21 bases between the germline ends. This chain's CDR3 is CASSPQVPVEINEQFF. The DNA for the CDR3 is TGTGCCAGCAGTCCCCAAGTCCCTGTGGAGATTAATGAGCAGTTCTTC.